A selection of T cell receptor beta chains follows, all from one sample in a study of regulatory T cells in long-lasting Graves disease. TCRdb called the multiplex PCR reads again in MiXCR, with one record for every CDR3 protein. The top ten hold approximately 14% of the sample, which has around 430,000 distinct CDR3 sequences, approximately 22% seen once. The sample in question was peripheral blood mononuclear cells (PBMCs), obtained when the disease was refractory, from a patient treated with antithyroid drugs. These receptors originate from a female donor with Graves disease. CDR3s include the opening cysteine and the closing phenylalanine or tryptophan. D genes are given only for firm matches. Size values are once, few and many counts, or a class for expanded clones, and some rows have none.

j_call | v_call | d_call | clone_size | cdr3_aa | cdr3_nt
TRBJ1-6 | TRBV2 | . | many | CASLDLRGSSYNSPLHF | TGTGCCAGCCTCGACCTCAGAGGGAGCTCCTATAATTCACCCCTCCACTTT
TRBJ2-7 | TRBV7-2 | TRBD2 | many | CASSLVAGERHEQYF | TGTGCCAGCAGCTTAGTAGCGGGAGAACGCCACGAGCAGTACTTC
TRBJ2-5 | TRBV7-2 | . | few | CASSFLSGAQETQYF | TGTGCCAGCAGCTTTCTTTCGGGAGCACAAGAGACCCAGTACTTC
TRBJ2-7 | TRBV27 | TRBD1 | many | CASSSLGTASSYEQYF | TGTGCCAGCAGTTCCCTCGGGACAGCTAGCTCCTACGAGCAGTACTTC
TRBJ2-3 | TRBV11-2 | . | . | CASSTEGVVTDTQYF | TGTGCCAGCAGTACGGAGGGGGTCGTGACAGATACGCAGTATTTT
TRBJ2-7 | TRBV11-2 | TRBD1 | many | CASSFSPRQGAYEQYF | TGTGCCAGCAGCTTCTCCCCTAGGCAGGGGGCCTACGAGCAGTACTTC
TRBJ2-4 | TRBV6-2/TRBV6-3 | . | few | CASSHPGEAKNIQYF | TGTGCCAGCAGCCACCCTGGCGAGGCCAAAAACATTCAGTACTTC
TRBJ2-1 | TRBV28 | TRBD2 | . | CASTPYEYLTSGSTDEQFF | TGTGCCAGCACTCCCTACGAATACCTTACTAGCGGGAGTACCGATGAGCAGTTCTTC
TRBJ1-2 | TRBV6-5 | . | . | CASSYMQDDYGYTF | TGTGCCAGCAGTTACATGCAGGATGACTATGGCTACACCTTC
TRBJ1-5 | TRBV4-1 | . | once | CASSPTMGDSQPQHF | TGCGCCAGCAGCCCCACGATGGGAGACAGTCAGCCCCAGCATTTT
TRBJ2-5 | TRBV28 | . | many | CASSFLGTYQETQYF | TGTGCCAGCAGTTTTTTAGGGACATACCAAGAGACCCAGTACTTC
TRBJ2-7 | TRBV30 | . | many | CAWSVVRYGEQYF | TGTGCCTGGAGTGTAGTTCGGTATGGCGAGCAGTACTTC
TRBJ1-2 | TRBV6-1 | . | few | CASADVHYGYTF | TGTGCCAGCGCCGACGTACACTATGGCTACACCTTC
TRBJ2-2 | TRBV14 | . | few | CASSPFWTGELFF | TGTGCCAGCAGCCCTTTTTGGACCGGGGAGCTGTTTTTT
TRBJ2-5 | TRBV9 | . | many | CASSARTDQETQYF | TGTGCCAGCAGCGCCCGGACAGACCAAGAGACCCAGTACTTC
TRBJ1-1 | TRBV20-1 | TRBD1 | . | CSARDRVRTEAFF | TGCAGTGCTAGGGACAGGGTCCGAACTGAAGCTTTCTTT
TRBJ1-2 | TRBV7-3 | . | few | CASSLRGSGGEGYTF | TGTGCCAGCAGCTTAAGGGGGTCGGGAGGGGAAGGCTACACCTTC
TRBJ1-6 | TRBV7-2 | . | . | CASSSGSSYLPSPLHF | TGTGCCAGCAGCTCGGGGTCCAGTTACCTCCCCTCACCCCTCCACTTT
TRBJ2-2 | TRBV24-1 | TRBD1 | few | CATSDLTGVRPGELFF | TGTGCCACCAGTGATTTGACAGGGGTTCGCCCCGGGGAGCTGTTTTTT
TRBJ2-7 | TRBV29-1 | TRBD2 | few | CSVEEAGGYVGEQYF | TGCAGCGTTGAAGAGGCGGGGGGGTATGTGGGGGAGCAGTACTTC
TRBJ2-3 | TRBV7-2 | . | . | CASSLVGAVTDTQYF | TGTGCCAGCAGCTTAGTTGGAGCCGTCACAGATACGCAGTATTTT
TRBJ1-2 | TRBV20-1 | . | few | CSARFNRETNYGYTF | TGCAGTGCTAGATTTAACAGGGAAACAAACTATGGCTACACCTTC
TRBJ1-2 | TRBV19 | TRBD1 | . | CASLMIFPGQPVGDYGYTF | TGTGCCAGCCTTATGATTTTCCCGGGACAGCCCGTCGGTGACTATGGCTACACCTTC
TRBJ1-3 | TRBV6-1 | . | . | CASRSGFISGNTIYF | TGTGCCAGCAGGTCCGGGTTCATCTCTGGAAACACCATATATTTT
TRBJ1-1 | TRBV11-1 | . | many | CASNRPTNTEAFF | TGTGCCAGCAACAGACCGACGAACACTGAAGCTTTCTTT
TRBJ2-7 | TRBV11-3 | TRBD1 | . | CASSFLRTGGVYEQYF | TGTGCCAGCAGCTTCCTTCGGACAGGGGGTGTCTACGAGCAGTACTTC
TRBJ2-7 | TRBV29-1 | TRBD2 | many | CSALASGGRYEQYF | TGCAGCGCCCTAGCTAGCGGGGGGCGATACGAGCAGTACTTC
TRBJ2-7 | TRBV20-1 | . | . | CSARGRSYEQYF | TGCAGTGCTAGGGGTCGCTCCTACGAGCAGTACTTC
TRBJ1-1 | TRBV6-1 | . | . | CASSPGWRAFF | TGTGCCAGCAGCCCGGGATGGAGAGCTTTCTTT
TRBJ1-5 | TRBV6-1 | . | . | CASIGLLGETPHF | TGTGCCAGCATCGGTCTTTTGGGCGAAACTCCGCATTTT
TRBJ2-7 | TRBV6-1 | . | . | CASSPDGVSSSYEQYF | TGTGCCAGCTCACCCGACGGGGTAAGCAGCTCCTACGAGCAGTACTTC
TRBJ2-7 | TRBV30 | TRBD1 | few | CAWSQQGVNEQYF | TGTGCCTGGAGCCAACAGGGGGTCAACGAGCAGTACTTC
TRBJ2-7 | TRBV12-3/TRBV12-4 | . | many | CASSTENEQYF | TGTGCCAGCAGCACCGAAAACGAGCAGTACTTC
TRBJ1-1 | TRBV3-1 | . | few | CASSQESKNTEAFF | TGTGCCAGCAGCCAAGAATCCAAGAACACTGAAGCTTTCTTT
TRBJ2-7 | TRBV7-9 | TRBD1 | many | CASSGDRSDQYF | TGTGCCAGCAGTGGGGACAGGAGTGATCAGTACTTC
TRBJ1-5 | TRBV28 | . | many | CASSPSIGGFGQPQHF | TGTGCCAGCAGTCCCTCTATTGGGGGGTTCGGTCAGCCCCAGCATTTT
TRBJ2-2 | TRBV12-3/TRBV12-4 | . | . | CASRRVAGELFF | TGTGCCAGCAGAAGGGTAGCCGGGGAGCTGTTTTTT
TRBJ1-1 | TRBV30 | . | . | CAWSVLIDSSEAFF | TGTGCCTGGAGTGTACTCATCGACTCCAGTGAAGCTTTCTTT
TRBJ2-5 | TRBV7-2 | . | many | CASSPNLQETQYF | TGTGCCAGCAGCCCGAACCTCCAAGAGACCCAGTACTTC
TRBJ2-6 | TRBV24-1 | . | many | CATLRPGANVLTF | TGTGCCACCCTACGGCCTGGGGCCAACGTCCTGACTTTC
TRBJ2-7 | TRBV5-1 | . | many | CASSLGSSYEQYF | TGTGCCAGCAGCTTAGGATCCTCCTACGAGCAGTACTTC
TRBJ1-1 | TRBV27 | . | few | CASSLRVSRDTEAFF | TGTGCCAGCAGTTTACGGGTCTCTAGGGACACTGAAGCTTTCTTT
TRBJ2-3 | TRBV9 | TRBD2 | . | CASSPARLAGGRSDTQYF | TGTGCCAGCAGCCCCGCGAGACTAGCGGGGGGAAGGTCAGATACGCAGTATTTT
TRBJ1-2 | TRBV28 | . | many | CASSLPDRGYGYTF | TGTGCCAGCAGTTTACCCGACAGAGGTTATGGCTACACCTTC
TRBJ2-5 | TRBV3-1 | . | few | CASSQDKETQYF | TGTGCCAGCAGCCAAGACAAAGAGACCCAGTACTTC
TRBJ1-2 | TRBV4-1 | TRBD1 | . | CASSQDARQGHGYTF | TGCGCCAGCAGCCAAGACGCCCGACAGGGTCATGGCTACACCTTC
TRBJ1-2 | TRBV25-1 | . | few | CASSTGAYGYTF | TGTGCCAGCTCGACAGGCGCCTATGGCTACACCTTC
TRBJ2-5 | TRBV7-2 | . | many | CASSLPTDQETQYF | TGTGCCAGCAGCCTGCCGACAGACCAAGAGACCCAGTACTTC
TRBJ2-2 | TRBV6-1 | . | few | CASSLTRVNTGELFF | TGTGCCAGCAGTCTAACGCGGGTAAACACCGGGGAGCTGTTTTTT
TRBJ2-2 | TRBV12-3/TRBV12-4 | . | . | CASNFGGHGELFF | TGTGCCAGCAATTTTGGAGGACACGGGGAGCTGTTTTTT
TRBJ1-3 | TRBV7-2 | . | few | CASRRTTGNTIYF | TGTGCCAGCAGGCGGACTACCGGAAACACCATATATTTT
TRBJ1-2 | TRBV7-2 | . | . | CASSQGSSRYGYTF | TGTGCCAGCAGCCAGGGCAGTTCCCGGTACGGCTACACCTTC
TRBJ2-1 | TRBV6-1 | TRBD2 | few | CASMGLVYNEQFF | TGTGCCAGCATGGGACTAGTGTACAATGAGCAGTTCTTC